This is a list of T cell receptor beta chains from one sample in a study of T cells in Graves' hyperthyroidism and ophthalmopathy. TCRdb reprocessed the multiplex PCR reads via MiXCR and lists one record per CDR3 protein. The table includes 500,000 to 600,000 distinct CDR3 sequences, about 43% detected once. Input material: peripheral blood or thyroid tissue (not recorded which). Source of these receptors: an adult woman with Graves' disease, either hyperthyroidism or ophthalmopathy (not recorded which). Both conserved end residues are part of each CDR3. The D gene is left open where the match is weak. Rows may omit the clone size; those that give it use once, few, many or a size class.

TRBV10-3	.	TRBJ1-2	.	10	TGTGCCATCATCCCGGATGGCTACACCTTC	CAIIPDGYTF
TRBV4-1	many	TRBJ2-7	.	13	TGCGCCAGCAGCCAAGTACTCGCCTACGAGCAGTACTTC	CASSQVLAYEQYF
TRBV10-3	few	TRBJ1-5	.	14	TGTGCCATCAGTGATTCAGGATTAGATCAGCCCCAGCATTTT	CAISDSGLDQPQHF
TRBV24-1	.	TRBJ1-1	.	13	TGTGCCACCAGTGATTCAGGGAACACTGAAGCTTTCTTT	CATSDSGNTEAFF
TRBV6-1	many	TRBJ2-7	.	13	TGTGCCACTCTCGCCAAGACGAGCTACGAGCAGTACTTC	CATLAKTSYEQYF
TRBV12-3/TRBV12-4	many	TRBJ2-7	TRBD2	14	TGTGCCAGCGGCCTAGCGGGAGGGCCCCACGAGCAGTACTTC	CASGLAGGPHEQYF
TRBV9	.	TRBJ1-6	TRBD1	16	TGTGCCAGCAGCCGAAAAGGACAGGGGGCTAATTCACCCCTCCACTTT	CASSRKGQGANSPLHF
TRBV26	once	TRBJ2-7	.	15	TGTGCCAGCAGTATACTAGCGGGAGAGGGTTACGAGCAGTACTTC	CASSILAGEGYEQYF
TRBV19	.	TRBJ1-1	.	16	TGTGCCAGTAGTGTTGGATCCAATCCCCTGAACACTGAAGCTTTCTTT	CASSVGSNPLNTEAFF
TRBV7-2	many	TRBJ2-7	.	13	TGTGCCAGCAGCCCCACAGGGCTAGGAGAGCAGTACTTC	CASSPTGLGEQYF
TRBV20-1	.	TRBJ1-1	.	14	TGCAGTGCTAGGGATGGAGGGGGATCGACTGAAGCTTTCTTT	CSARDGGGSTEAFF
TRBV3-1	few	TRBJ2-2	TRBD1	15	TGTGCCAGCAGTCATCGGGACAGGGGGACCGGGGAGCTGTTTTTT	CASSHRDRGTGELFF
TRBV7-2	.	TRBJ2-2	.	16	TGTGCCAGCAGCTTAGAGGGCGGGTTTAACACCGGGGAGCTGTTTTTT	CASSLEGGFNTGELFF
TRBV5-5	.	TRBJ2-2	TRBD2	15	TGTGCCAGCAGCTTGGCGGGAGGAGGTCCCGGGGAGCTGTTTTTT	CASSLAGGGPGELFF
TRBV6-2/TRBV6-3	many	TRBJ2-5	.	12	TGTGCCACCCTCCACGGTAGAGAGACCCAGTACTTC	CATLHGRETQYF
TRBV28	many	TRBJ1-1	.	15	TGTGCCAGCAGTTTAATCACGGGTAGGGGCACTGAAGCTTTCTTT	CASSLITGRGTEAFF
TRBV5-4	few	TRBJ2-2	TRBD2	16	TGTGCCAGCAGCTTGGACGGGGGGGCGCGAAATGGGGAGCTGTTTTTT	CASSLDGGARNGELFF
TRBV7-6	.	TRBJ2-2	.	16	TGTGCCAGCAGCGTGGGAACTAATTATAACACCGGGGAGCTGTTTTTT	CASSVGTNYNTGELFF
TRBV5-1	many	TRBJ1-6	.	14	TGCGCCAGCAGCTCTCGACAGGTTAATTCACCCCTCCACTTT	CASSSRQVNSPLHF
TRBV7-9	.	TRBJ1-2	TRBD1	13	TGTGCCAGCAGCTCGCCCGACAGGGGGCGAATAACCTTC	CASSSPDRGRITF
TRBV7-3	.	TRBJ1-2	.	15	TGTGCCAGCAGCTTAACCCCGGGGGCAGACTATGGCTACACCTTC	CASSLTPGADYGYTF
TRBV10-3	.	TRBJ2-3	TRBD2	16	TGTGCCATCAGTGATTCGCGGGAGGGAGGTACAGATACGCAGTATTTT	CAISDSREGGTDTQYF